The T cell receptor (beta chain) under discussion was sequenced for a study of shared clonotypes between healthy human individuals. Here immunoSEQ multiplex PCR was the method, and the copy in TCRdb shows in-frame clones only, minus some. The sample holds hundreds of thousands of clones; approximately 79% are singletons and the top ten take approximately 1.7%. The sample holds many counts of this clone. Its target is unknown. Whole-study results and caveats: The sole specimen, blood, was sampled, and tissue repertoires likely differ. Sequencing depth was predicted to influence how clonotypes are shared among donors.

Input material: memory CD4+ T cells sorted from blood. Sample subset: CD45RA-negative fraction. This receptor was obtained from a woman between 25 and 40 years old in good health.

The CDR3 DNA is TGTGCCAGCAGTTACGACCAGGGGGGAGATGGCTACACCTTC. Amino acid sequence: CASSYDQGGDGYTF. The chain has TRBV6-6 and TRBJ1-2, with 7 nucleotides matching TRBD1. This CDR3 spans 14 amino acids. The J segment lost 6 bases and the V segment lost 2 bases, leaving 6 bases of the junction unmatched. CDR1 is MNHNY and CDR2 is SVGAGI in the germline V gene (reference sequence).